The TCR beta chain under discussion was sequenced for a study of blood T cells in healthy people across ages. General study findings and limits: Expanded clonotype shifts may have been confounded, as the donors had an unknown CMV status. Per million T cells, TCR beta diversity dropped about linearly as age rose. PBMC samples, being unsorted, prevented any conclusive comparison of naive and antigen-experienced cells.

Germline values: CDR1 DFQATT, CDR2 SNEGSKA (reference sequence). Trimming removed 5 bases from V and 1 base from J, with 14 bases in between. The CDR3 is made up of 14 amino acids. As to this clonotype: Its specificity is not known.

Primers used in a second PCR of about 6 to 11 cycles were a sample-barcoded 5' primer and a J-beta primer mix. A template-switch adaptor containing 12 random nucleotides labeled each cDNA molecule. TCRdb re-analysed the 5' RACE reads in MiXCR, keeping a single row per CDR3 protein. This table holds 650,000 to 800,000 distinct CDR3 sequences, about 42% found once. The TCR comes from a man in his fifties or sixties in good health. V is TRBV20-1 and J is TRBJ2-5; D is tentatively TRBD1 or TRBD2 (6 bases each). Source material: blood. CDR3 residues: CSAPPGGRQETQYF. The CDR3 coding sequence is TGCAGTGCTCCCCCTGGGGGGCGCCAAGAGACCCAGTACTTC.